The clone carrying this TCR beta chain was counted a few times. The antigen is unknown. The CDR3 loop spans 14 amino acids. The V end was cut by 4 bases, the J end by 4 bases, with 13 bases between. Germline values: CDR1 SGHDN, CDR2 FVKESK. This sample was included in a study of T-cell memory formation after mild COVID-19. Background on the study: TCR clusters mostly belonged to single donors.

Each CDR3 protein gets one entry after TCRdb re-called the 5' RACE reads with MiXCR. This table holds approximately 12,000 distinct CDR3 sequences, 15% to 20% found once. Study-wide results and limits: Day 15 to 85 contractors were CD4/CD8 balanced; later expanders leaned CD4+. Confirmation of SARS-CoV-2 specificity was lacking for second-wave clones peaking day 37. Prior to infection, memory already included some responding clones, suggesting cross-reactive memory joined.

Sequenced input: PBMCs or a T cell subset sorted from them (not recorded which). The TCR was taken from a man younger than 30 who had mild COVID-19 (a few samples of this study predate the infection). Cell type and time point are not known. The chain uses TRBV14 and TRBJ1-2, with TRBD1 as a possible D gene (5 bases). As DNA, the CDR3 is TGTGCCAGCAGCCCACGGGGGAAGGGCTATGGCTACACCTTC. It yields the protein CASSPRGKGYGYTF.